A selection of T cell receptor beta chains follows, all from one sample in a study of cytomegalovirus exposure and HLA in healthy donors. Profiling relied on immunoSEQ multiplex PCR, and the TCRdb table lists in-frame clones only, not all of them. Of around 200,000 clones listed, around 79% were seen once; the top ten hold 1.6%. The sequencing input was PBMCs. The receptors were gathered from a woman aged 18 to 35 in good health and CMV-seronegative. CDR3s include the opening cysteine and the closing phenylalanine or tryptophan. D genes are given only for firm matches. A row's size may be missing; if present it is once, few, many or a size class.

d_gene: NA; abundance: NA; v_gene: TRBV28; j_gene: TRBJ1-2; CDR3nt: TGTGCCAGCAGTTTGACGGGGGGCGAGGTCTATGGCTACACCTTC; CDR3aa: CASSLTGGEVYGYTF
d_gene: TRBD2; abundance: NA; v_gene: TRBV6-5; j_gene: TRBJ2-3; CDR3nt: TGTGCCAGCAGTTCGACTAGCGGGAGGGCTCCAGATACGCAGTATTTT; CDR3aa: CASSSTSGRAPDTQYF
d_gene: TRBD2; abundance: once; v_gene: TRBV6-1; j_gene: TRBJ2-2; CDR3nt: TGTGCCAGCAGTCGGCGGGGGGGGGACACCGGGGAGCTGTTTTTT; CDR3aa: CASSRRGGDTGELFF
d_gene: TRBD1; abundance: once; v_gene: TRBV6-6; j_gene: TRBJ2-1; CDR3nt: TGTGCCAGCAGTCCTCAGGGGGCTTCCTACAATGAGCAGTTCTTC; CDR3aa: CASSPQGASYNEQFF
d_gene: NA; abundance: NA; v_gene: TRBV9; j_gene: TRBJ2-2; CDR3nt: TGTGCCAGCAGCGTCGGGAGTACCCACGGGGAGCTGTTTTTT; CDR3aa: CASSVGSTHGELFF
d_gene: NA; abundance: NA; v_gene: TRBV14; j_gene: TRBJ1-1; CDR3nt: TGTGCCAGCAGCCTCCTAAACACTGAAGCTTTCTTT; CDR3aa: CASSLLNTEAFF
d_gene: NA; abundance: few; v_gene: TRBV9; j_gene: TRBJ2-3; CDR3nt: TGTGCCAGCAGCGGCGTAGCAGATACGCAGTATTTT; CDR3aa: CASSGVADTQYF
d_gene: TRBD2; abundance: NA; v_gene: TRBV5-6; j_gene: TRBJ2-3; CDR3nt: TGTGCCAGCAGCCTAGGGACTAGCGGCACAGATACGCAGTATTTT; CDR3aa: CASSLGTSGTDTQYF
d_gene: NA; abundance: NA; v_gene: TRBV7-2; j_gene: TRBJ1-2; CDR3nt: TGTGCCAGCAGCTTAGCCCTTGGGGAGGCAAGGAAGGACTATGGCTACACCTTC; CDR3aa: CASSLALGEARKDYGYTF
d_gene: NA; abundance: NA; v_gene: TRBV4-2; j_gene: TRBJ2-7; CDR3nt: TGTGCCAGCAGCCAAGATTATAGAAACTCCTACGAGCAGTACTTC; CDR3aa: CASSQDYRNSYEQYF
d_gene: NA; abundance: NA; v_gene: TRBV4-1; j_gene: TRBJ1-6; CDR3nt: TGCGCCAGCAGCCAAGTTTCGGGGGTTGGTTCACCCCTCCACTTT; CDR3aa: CASSQVSGVGSPLHF
d_gene: NA; abundance: few; v_gene: TRBV7-9; j_gene: TRBJ2-7; CDR3nt: TGTTCCAGCAGCCGACAGACTGCTACCTACGAGCAGTACTTC; CDR3aa: CSSSRQTATYEQYF
d_gene: NA; abundance: NA; v_gene: TRBV7-3; j_gene: TRBJ2-1; CDR3nt: TGTGCCAGCAGCTCCTTGCCCGGGGGAGAGCAGTTCTTC; CDR3aa: CASSSLPGGEQFF
d_gene: NA; abundance: NA; v_gene: TRBV5-6; j_gene: TRBJ1-5; CDR3nt: TGTGCCAGCAGCTTGGGCGGGGATCAGCCCCAGCATTTT; CDR3aa: CASSLGGDQPQHF
d_gene: TRBD2; abundance: NA; v_gene: TRBV7-2; j_gene: TRBJ2-7; CDR3nt: TGTGCCAGCGGACTAGCGGGGGGCTACGAGCAGTACTTC; CDR3aa: CASGLAGGYEQYF
d_gene: NA; abundance: NA; v_gene: TRBV5-4; j_gene: TRBJ2-1; CDR3nt: TGTGCCACCGAGGAGGGGGGGCCCCCCACCTACAATGAGCAGTTCTTC; CDR3aa: CATEEGGPPTYNEQFF
d_gene: TRBD1; abundance: NA; v_gene: TRBV7-2; j_gene: TRBJ1-1; CDR3nt: TGTGCCAGCAGCGACAGGGGGCGGGACACTGAAGCTTTCTTT; CDR3aa: CASSDRGRDTEAFF
d_gene: NA; abundance: NA; v_gene: TRBV5-4; j_gene: TRBJ2-2; CDR3nt: TGTGCCAGCAGGGGGGGAGGAGCGAACACCGGGGAGCTGTTTTTT; CDR3aa: CASRGGGANTGELFF
d_gene: NA; abundance: once; v_gene: TRBV11-2; j_gene: TRBJ2-2; CDR3nt: TGTGCCAGCAGCTTTTCCCGGGACACCAACACCGGGGAGCTGTTTTTT; CDR3aa: CASSFSRDTNTGELFF
d_gene: NA; abundance: NA; v_gene: TRBV28; j_gene: TRBJ2-5; CDR3nt: TGTGCCAGCAGTGGGCGTCGGGGAGTATTGACCCAGTACTTC; CDR3aa: CASSGRRGVLTQYF
d_gene: TRBD2; abundance: NA; v_gene: TRBV4-3; j_gene: TRBJ2-1; CDR3nt: TGCGCCAGCAGCCACCTCGCGTTACTAGCGGGAGGAAGGGTAAGGGATGAGCAGTTCTTC; CDR3aa: CASSHLALLAGGRVRDEQFF
d_gene: NA; abundance: NA; v_gene: TRBV18; j_gene: TRBJ1-2; CDR3nt: TGTGCCAGCTCACGGGGCGAGCAAGGCTATGGCTACACCTTC; CDR3aa: CASSRGEQGYGYTF
d_gene: TRBD1; abundance: NA; v_gene: TRBV7-9; j_gene: TRBJ2-7; CDR3nt: TGTGCCAGCAGCTTGGCCGGGACAGGGTGGTACGAGCAGTACTTC; CDR3aa: CASSLAGTGWYEQYF
d_gene: NA; abundance: NA; v_gene: TRBV28; j_gene: TRBJ1-5; CDR3nt: TGTGCCAGCAGTCTACGACTTATCCCTCACAATCAGCCCCAGCATTTT; CDR3aa: CASSLRLIPHNQPQHF
d_gene: NA; abundance: NA; v_gene: TRBV7-6; j_gene: TRBJ2-5; CDR3nt: TGTGCCAGCAGCTTAGGGTCAGGGGCATTGGGAGAGACCCAGTACTTC; CDR3aa: CASSLGSGALGETQYF
d_gene: TRBD2; abundance: NA; v_gene: TRBV5-6; j_gene: TRBJ2-5; CDR3nt: TGTGCCAGCACCCCGGGCCCACTAGCGGGAGGGCCTCAGGAGACCCAGTACTTC; CDR3aa: CASTPGPLAGGPQETQYF
d_gene: TRBD2; abundance: NA; v_gene: TRBV7-2; j_gene: TRBJ2-3; CDR3nt: TGTGCCTCGAGGGGCGGGACCTTGGGGGGGGCGCAGTATTTT; CDR3aa: CASRGGTLGGAQYF
d_gene: NA; abundance: NA; v_gene: TRBV28; j_gene: TRBJ2-7; CDR3nt: TGTGCCAGCAGGCTAGCGTACGAGCAGTACTTC; CDR3aa: CASRLAYEQYF
d_gene: NA; abundance: NA; v_gene: TRBV7-8; j_gene: TRBJ1-5; CDR3nt: TGTGCCAGCAGCTTACAGGGGCAAGTTGATCAGCCCCAGCATTTT; CDR3aa: CASSLQGQVDQPQHF
d_gene: NA; abundance: NA; v_gene: TRBV5-4; j_gene: TRBJ1-2; CDR3nt: TGTGCCAGCAGCACGGATGGTAGGGGAGGCGGATATGGCTACACCTTC; CDR3aa: CASSTDGRGGGYGYTF
d_gene: NA; abundance: NA; v_gene: TRBV7-2; j_gene: TRBJ1-2; CDR3nt: TGTGCCAGCAGCTTAGGAGGGAGGGGTGGCTACACCTTC; CDR3aa: CASSLGGRGGYTF
d_gene: TRBD1; abundance: NA; v_gene: TRBV5-1; j_gene: TRBJ1-4; CDR3nt: TGCGCCAGCAGTTCCGGACAGGGCAATGAAAAACTGTTTTTT; CDR3aa: CASSSGQGNEKLFF
d_gene: TRBD1; abundance: NA; v_gene: TRBV4-1; j_gene: TRBJ1-1; CDR3nt: TGCGCCAGCAGCCAAGTGGGGACAGGGAACACTGAAGCTTTCTTT; CDR3aa: CASSQVGTGNTEAFF
d_gene: TRBD2; abundance: NA; v_gene: TRBV5-1; j_gene: TRBJ2-3; CDR3nt: TGCGCCAGCAGCGACCCTACCATTAGCGGGAGCGCAGATACGCAGTATTTT; CDR3aa: CASSDPTISGSADTQYF
d_gene: NA; abundance: NA; v_gene: TRBV7-2; j_gene: TRBJ1-1; CDR3nt: TGTGCCAGCAGCTTAGTCTCCCGGGGGAACACTGAAGCTTTCTTT; CDR3aa: CASSLVSRGNTEAFF
d_gene: TRBD2; abundance: NA; v_gene: TRBV10-3; j_gene: TRBJ2-2; CDR3nt: TGTGCCATCAGGACCGGGACTACGAACACCGGGGAGCTGTTTTTT; CDR3aa: CAIRTGTTNTGELFF
d_gene: TRBD1; abundance: few; v_gene: TRBV7-9; j_gene: TRBJ1-5; CDR3nt: TGTTCCAGCAGCCTAGAACAGGGGACAGCTCAGCCCCAGCATTTT; CDR3aa: CSSSLEQGTAQPQHF
d_gene: TRBD2; abundance: NA; v_gene: TRBV5-4; j_gene: TRBJ2-1; CDR3nt: TGTGCCAGCAGCTTGGCCGCCAGCGGGAGTTACAATGAGCAGTTCTTC; CDR3aa: CASSLAASGSYNEQFF
d_gene: NA; abundance: few; v_gene: TRBV5-1; j_gene: TRBJ2-7; CDR3nt: TGCGCCAGCAGCTCAACCGGGGAGAACTACGAGCAGTACTTC; CDR3aa: CASSSTGENYEQYF
d_gene: TRBD2; abundance: few; v_gene: TRBV9; j_gene: TRBJ2-1; CDR3nt: TGTGCCAGCAGTGCAGCGGGAGTGGATGAGCAGTTCTTC; CDR3aa: CASSAAGVDEQFF
d_gene: NA; abundance: NA; v_gene: TRBV7-3; j_gene: TRBJ2-1; CDR3nt: TGTGCCAGCAGCTTACAGGGCGGGGCCCTAAATGAGCAGTTCTTC; CDR3aa: CASSLQGGALNEQFF
d_gene: NA; abundance: NA; v_gene: TRBV6-5; j_gene: TRBJ1-2; CDR3nt: TGTGCCACCAATAATCAGGAGCAGGGCTATGGCTACACCTTC; CDR3aa: CATNNQEQGYGYTF
d_gene: NA; abundance: NA; v_gene: TRBV6-6; j_gene: TRBJ2-7; CDR3nt: TGTGCCAGCAGGCTACAACAGGGAACCTACGAGCAGTACTTC; CDR3aa: CASRLQQGTYEQYF
d_gene: TRBD2; abundance: NA; v_gene: TRBV6-5; j_gene: TRBJ2-7; CDR3nt: TGTGCCAGCAACTCCTTGGGGGGGAACTACGAGCAGTACTTC; CDR3aa: CASNSLGGNYEQYF
d_gene: TRBD1; abundance: NA; v_gene: TRBV2; j_gene: TRBJ1-3; CDR3nt: TGTGCCAGCAGTGTTAGCGGGACAGCCTCCTCTGGAAACACCATATATTTT; CDR3aa: CASSVSGTASSGNTIYF
d_gene: TRBD1; abundance: NA; v_gene: TRBV19; j_gene: TRBJ2-1; CDR3nt: TGTGCCAGTAGCCTGGACAGGGCCTACAATGAGCAGTTCTTC; CDR3aa: CASSLDRAYNEQFF
d_gene: TRBD1; abundance: NA; v_gene: TRBV19; j_gene: TRBJ2-7; CDR3nt: TGTGCCAGTAGTATTGGGGCAGGGGGCTACGAGCAGTACTTC; CDR3aa: CASSIGAGGYEQYF
d_gene: NA; abundance: NA; v_gene: TRBV5-1; j_gene: TRBJ1-1; CDR3nt: TGCGCCAGCAGCTTGGGGGGGGGAGAAAACACTGAAGCTTTCTTT; CDR3aa: CASSLGGGENTEAFF
d_gene: TRBD1; abundance: NA; v_gene: TRBV14; j_gene: TRBJ1-2; CDR3nt: TGTGCCAGCAGCCCCGCGGGACAGGGCCCTTATGGCTACACCTTC; CDR3aa: CASSPAGQGPYGYTF
d_gene: NA; abundance: few; v_gene: TRBV28; j_gene: TRBJ2-5; CDR3nt: TGTGCCAGCAGTTTCAACAGGGGGGGACAAGAGACCCAGTACTTC; CDR3aa: CASSFNRGGQETQYF
d_gene: TRBD2; abundance: NA; v_gene: TRBV25-1; j_gene: TRBJ2-3; CDR3nt: TGTGCCAGCAGTGAGTTAGCGGGAGGGCCGGGAGATACGCAGTATTTT; CDR3aa: CASSELAGGPGDTQYF
d_gene: TRBD2; abundance: NA; v_gene: TRBV9; j_gene: TRBJ2-5; CDR3nt: TGTGCCAGCAGCGATGGGACTAGCGGGAGTCGGGAGCAAGAGACCCAGTACTTC; CDR3aa: CASSDGTSGSREQETQYF
d_gene: TRBD2; abundance: NA; v_gene: TRBV4-1; j_gene: TRBJ2-5; CDR3nt: TGCGCCAGCAGCCCTCGTTTAGGACTAGGAGAAGAGACCCAGTACTTC; CDR3aa: CASSPRLGLGEETQYF
d_gene: NA; abundance: few; v_gene: TRBV2; j_gene: TRBJ2-3; CDR3nt: TGTAGGACTCGGGATACGCAGTATTTT; CDR3aa: CRTRDTQYF
d_gene: NA; abundance: NA; v_gene: TRBV2; j_gene: TRBJ1-1; CDR3nt: TGTGCCAGCAGTGACGACATGAACACTGAAGCTTTCTTT; CDR3aa: CASSDDMNTEAFF
d_gene: TRBD2; abundance: NA; v_gene: TRBV4-1; j_gene: TRBJ2-4; CDR3nt: TGCGCCAGCAGAACCGGACTAGCGGGGGCCACTCACCAGTACTTC; CDR3aa: CASRTGLAGATHQYF
d_gene: NA; abundance: NA; v_gene: TRBV11-3; j_gene: TRBJ2-2; CDR3nt: TGTGCCAGCAGCTTAGAGGCAGGGACTACCGGGGAGCTGTTTTTT; CDR3aa: CASSLEAGTTGELFF
d_gene: NA; abundance: NA; v_gene: TRBV11-3; j_gene: TRBJ2-3; CDR3nt: TGTGCCAGCAGCCCGGGAGTCGGGGATACGCAGTATTTT; CDR3aa: CASSPGVGDTQYF
d_gene: NA; abundance: NA; v_gene: TRBV2; j_gene: TRBJ2-4; CDR3nt: TGTGCCAGCACAGGACAAGCCAAAAACATTCAGTACTTC; CDR3aa: CASTGQAKNIQYF